These 23 T cell receptor beta chains share one sample of origin, sequenced in a study of cytomegalovirus exposure and HLA in healthy donors. A multiplex PCR was run with 60 Vbeta primers and 13 Jbeta primers. Clones were read by immunoSEQ multiplex PCR, and TCRdb kept only the in-frame ones, dropping some. The sample shows some 200,000 clones, about 90% of them seen only once. Sequenced material: PBMCs. Receptors were obtained from a girl less than two years old in good health and CMV-seronegative.

The rearrangement uses TRBV9 and TRBJ1-3; D perhaps matches TRBD1 (6 bases). V was clipped by 3 bases and J by 2 bases, with 9 bases between them. This CDR3 contains 14 residues. Germline V lookup: CDR1 SGDLS, CDR2 YYNGEE. The CDR3 region has the DNA TGTGCCAGCAGCGGAGGGGGTCCTGGAAACACCATATATTTT. This encodes CASSGGGPGNTIYF.

The chain uses TRBV29-1 and TRBJ1-2, with a tentative D call TRBD1 (5 bases). Germline-derived CDR1 and CDR2 are SQVTM and ANQGSEA. This CDR3 comprises 17 residues. V lost 4 bases, J lost 4 bases, and 25 bases lay in between. The CDR3 DNA is TGCAGCGTTGTGGGGGGAGGCCCGAGAGGAGCGAGCTATGGCTACACCTTC. Its translation: CSVVGGGPRGASYGYTF.

The chain uses TRBV27 and TRBJ1-1; TRBD1 matches at 8 bases. The V gene's germline CDR1 is MNHEY and CDR2 SMNVEV (reference sequence). The CDR3 consists of 13 residues. The junction had 5 bases not matched to a gene; V was cut back by 6 bases and J by 5 bases. The chain's CDR3 is CASRLTGVTEAFF. CDR3 nucleotide sequence: TGTGCCAGCAGACTGACAGGGGTAACTGAAGCTTTCTTT.

The CDR3 DNA follows: TGCGCCAGCAGCCAAGGGACAGTGGGCTACGCTAACTATGGCTACACCTTC. This encodes CASSQGTVGYANYGYTF. The genes are TRBV4-1 and TRBJ1-2; tentatively, D is TRBD1 (6 bases). The V gene lost 1 base and the J gene lost 0 bases, with 15 bases spanning the gap. Looked up from germline, CDR1 is MGHRA and CDR2 is YSYEKL. CDR3 length: 17 amino acids.

This chain uses TRBV5-6 with TRBJ2-2; no reliable D call. V was shortened by 1 base and J by 4 bases, with 14 bases between the two germline ends. The CDR3 runs 16 residues. Looked up from germline, CDR1 is SGHDT and CDR2 is YYEEEE. The DNA of the CDR3 is TGTGCCAGCAGCTTGACAAGTGGTACATTCACCGGGGAGCTGTTTTTT. Translation: CASSLTSGTFTGELFF.

The CDR3 protein is CSVSSVAIPDTQYF. The CDR3 bases are TGCAGCGTCTCGAGTGTAGCTATTCCAGATACGCAGTATTTT. The chain uses TRBV29-1 and TRBJ2-3; D remains ambiguous. V lost 6 bases, J lost 4 bases, and 17 bases lay in between. The CDR3 is 14 amino acids. Germline CDR1 and CDR2: SQVTM and ANQGSEA.

This chain uses TRBV6-5 with TRBJ1-1; tentatively, D is TRBD1 (6 bases). The V gene lost 5 bases and the J gene lost 2 bases, with 15 bases spanning the gap. The CDR3 consists of 15 residues. Germline CDR1 reads MNHEY; CDR2 reads SVGAGI. The CDR3 DNA follows: TGTGCCAGCAGTCCGGGACACCGGAGAAACACTGAAGCTTTCTTT. It specifies CASSPGHRRNTEAFF.

The CDR3 sequence: CASSLTGGSNQPQHF. Here the CDR3 DNA reads TGCGCCAGCAGCCTTACAGGGGGTAGCAATCAGCCCCAGCATTTT. The V gene is TRBV5-1, the J gene TRBJ1-5; TRBD1 agrees at 8 bases. The germline CDR1 and CDR2 sequences are SGHRS and YFSETQ. The junction had 3 bases not matched to a gene; V was cut back by 4 bases and J by 0 bases. This CDR3 region has 15 residues.

Comments on this clone: An end of the junction differs from the germline gene, which may be a read error. The chain employs TRBV7-7 and TRBJ2-5, with D hard to call. Germline V gene data show CDR1 as SSHAT and CDR2 as FNYEAQ (reference sequence). This CDR3 spans 13 amino acids. The CDR3 DNA is TGTGCTAGCAGCTTAGGCCAGGAAGAGACCCAGTACTTC. Its translation: CASSLGQEETQYF.

The chain employs TRBV29-1 and TRBJ2-1; TRBD1 aligns across 9 bases. This CDR3 has 14 amino acids. V was clipped by 7 bases and J by 5 bases; unmatched bases: 9. Germline CDR1 SQVTM, CDR2 ANQGSEA. In DNA form, the CDR3 reads TGCAGCGCTGGCCGGGACAGGGATAACAATGAGCAGTTCTTC. This encodes CSAGRDRDNNEQFF.

This clone was seen a single time. The chain links TRBV7-9 to TRBJ2-3, with 9 bases identical to TRBD1. Germline CDR1 and CDR2: SEHNR and FQNEAQ (reference sequence). This CDR3 spans 13 amino acids. Trimming at V came to 6 bases and at J to 6 bases, leaving 4 bases not matched to a gene. The CDR3 sequence is CASRITGGDTQYF. For the CDR3, the DNA is TGTGCCAGCAGGATTACAGGGGGCGATACGCAGTATTTT.

The V gene is TRBV4-1, the J gene TRBJ2-7; the match to TRBD2 covers 8 bases. With 1 base clipped from V and 0 bases from J, the junction kept 5 bases outside the gene matches. CDR1 is MGHRA, CDR2 YSYEKL, per germline. The CDR3 has 16 amino acids. In DNA form, the CDR3 reads TGCGCCAGCAGCCAAGTAGCGGGAATCAACTCCTACGAGCAGTACTTC. This gives the protein CASSQVAGINSYEQYF.

V is TRBV7-2 and J is TRBJ2-7; D perhaps matches TRBD1 (7 bases). CDR3 length equals 14 residues. Trimming stripped 5 bases from V and 3 bases from J, with 14 bases between. In germline, CDR1 is SGHTA, CDR2 FQGNSA. The CDR3 coding sequence is TGTGCCAGCAGCCTATCCAGGGGGGACTACGAGCAGTACTTC. It specifies CASSLSRGDYEQYF.

The J gene is TRBJ1-5, the V gene TRBV25-1; no definite D call. Germline-derived CDR1 and CDR2 are MGHDK and SYGVNS. The CDR3 spans 16 residues. Trimming stripped 3 bases from V and 2 bases from J, with 14 bases between. CDR3 sequence reads: CASSERGSPGNQPQHF. DNA for the CDR3: TGTGCCAGCAGTGAGAGAGGGTCACCCGGCAATCAGCCCCAGCATTTT.

V is TRBV4-2 and J is TRBJ2-7, with TRBD2 identical over 9 bases. The CDR3 totals 15 residues. Germline V lookup: CDR1 LGHNA, CDR2 YNFKEQ. The V segment lost 1 base and the J segment 0 bases; nucleotides outside the gene matches: 1. The DNA for the CDR3 is TGTGCCAGCAGCCAAGGCGGGGGGGTCTCCTACGAGCAGTACTTC. Protein: CASSQGGGVSYEQYF.

With respect to this clone: The junction departs from the called germline gene at one end, perhaps through a read error. The gene calls are TRBV27 and TRBJ2-5; D possibly corresponds to TRBD2 (7 bases). Germline loops: CDR1 MNHEY, CDR2 SMNVEV (reference sequence). The CDR3 has 13 residues. The CDR3 DNA reads as TGTGCCAGCAGTTTATCGAATGTCGGGGGGCCGAACTTC. It translates to CASSLSNVGGPNF.

The chain links TRBV11-2 to TRBJ1-3; 7 bases line up with TRBD1. CDR1 and CDR2 (germline): SGHAT, FQNNGV. The length of the CDR3 is 15 residues. V lost 5 bases, J lost 3 bases, and 7 bases stayed unmatched. The CDR3 spells CASSPDREFGNTIYF. CDR3 DNA sequence: TGTGCCAGCAGCCCCGACAGGGAATTTGGAAACACCATATATTTT.

The rearrangement links TRBV2 to TRBJ1-1; D is unclear. Germline CDR1 and CDR2: SNHLY and FYNNEI. Between the trimmed V and J ends, which lost 7 bases and 5 bases, there was a span of 8 bases. CDR3 size: 11 residues. The CDR3 DNA follows: TGTGCCAGCACCAGAGGTACTGAAGCTTTCTTT. It translates to CASTRGTEAFF.

The rearrangement links TRBV5-1 to TRBJ2-2; 9 bases agree with TRBD1. Germline assignment: CDR1 SGHRS and CDR2 YFSETQ. V lost 3 bases and J lost 7; bases outside the gene matches: 10. The length of the CDR3 is 16 residues. The CDR3 reads CASSYWDRAQNGELFF. The CDR3 DNA follows: TGCGCCAGCAGCTACTGGGACAGGGCTCAAAACGGGGAGCTGTTTTTT.

The chain joins TRBV5-8 to TRBJ1-1; weak D call: TRBD1 (6 bases). Germline V CDR1 and CDR2: SGHTS, YDEGEE. The length of the CDR3 is 12 residues. The ends were cut back, 1 base at V and 8 bases at J, with 9 bases in the middle. CDR3 sequence (DNA): TGTGCCAGCAGCTTGTCGGACAGAGAAGCTTTCTTT. This translates into CASSLSDREAFF.

This chain links TRBV25-1 with TRBJ1-2, with D possibly matching TRBD1 (5 bases). From germline, CDR1 is MGHDK and CDR2 SYGVNS. The CDR3 has 13 residues. V was pared by 3 bases and J by 4 bases, with 9 bases between. CDR3 region: CASSEGEGYGYTF. CDR3 nucleotides: TGTGCCAGCAGTGAGGGGGAGGGCTATGGCTACACCTTC.

V and J are TRBV6-5 and TRBJ2-2; D unresolved. This CDR3 has 13 residues. The germline CDR1 and CDR2 sequences are MNHEY and SVGAGI. The V end was cut by 2 bases, the J end by 8 bases, with 9 bases between. Written as DNA, the CDR3 is TGTGCCAGCAGTTACCCCCCCCGGGGGGAGCTGTTTTTT. Translating it yields CASSYPPRGELFF.

As regards this clone: The junction and the germline gene differ at one end; a read error may be behind it. V and J are TRBV7-9 and TRBJ1-6, with D maybe TRBD1 (6 bases). Germline CDR1 SEHNR, CDR2 FQNEAQ (reference sequence). The CDR3 contains 15 residues. CDR3: CSSSSTGIWGSPLHF. In DNA, the CDR3 is TGTTCCAGCAGTTCCACAGGGATTTGGGGTTCACCCCTCCACTTT.